A single sample gave rise to the 25 T cell receptor beta chains below, sequenced in a study of T cell responses to AZD1222 COVID-19 vaccine. Data came from immunoSEQ multiplex PCR; TCRdb stores just in-frame clones and leaves some out. The sample holds roughly 96,000 clones; roughly 90% are singletons and the top ten take 2.5% to 3%. Sequencing used peripheral blood, obtained on day 0 of AZD1222 vaccination. The receptors here all came from an adult in good health.

The V and J genes are TRBV2 and TRBJ1-2; the D is unclear. V was clipped by 1 base and J by 7 bases, with 10 bases between them. CDR1 and CDR2 (germline): SNHLY, FYNNEI. This CDR3 is built from 13 residues. In DNA form, the CDR3 reads TGTGCCAGCAGTGAAGACTCTGCTAGTGGCTACACCTTC. Amino acids: CASSEDSASGYTF.

The genes are TRBV3-1 (or the pseudogene TRBV3-2) and TRBJ1-3; D is unclear. This CDR3 has 13 residues. Germline V CDR1 and CDR2: LGHDT, YNNKEL (reference sequence). The V and J ends lost 7 bases and 0 bases respectively, with 7 bases between them. CDR3 in amino acids: CASKHNSGNTIYF. The CDR3 DNA reads TGTGCCAGCAAACACAACTCTGGAAACACCATATATTTT.

The chain couples TRBV25-1 to TRBJ2-1; 10 positions agree with TRBD2. Germline values: CDR1 MGHDK, CDR2 SYGVNS. Losses at the gene ends were 6 bases for V and 6 bases for J; bases not matched to a gene: 8. CDR3 length: 15 residues. The CDR3 protein is CASRRSGRVGNEQFF. CDR3 DNA sequence: TGTGCCAGCAGAAGGAGCGGGAGGGTGGGCAATGAGCAGTTCTTC.

The chain is built from TRBV9 and TRBJ2-3, with D possibly matching TRBD2 (6 bases). Germline V gene sequence: CDR1 SGDLS, CDR2 YYNGEE. The CDR3 contains 16 residues. V lost 1 base and J 0 bases, leaving 12 bases between the germline ends. The DNA for the CDR3 is TGTGCCAGCAGCGTAACCTCTGCGGGAAGCACAGATACGCAGTATTTT. It codes for CASSVTSAGSTDTQYF.

The gene calls are TRBV28 and TRBJ2-1; 8 bases match TRBD2. The germline V gene has CDR1 MDHEN and CDR2 SYDVKM. The CDR3 is 15 amino acids. V lost 5 bases and J lost 6; bases outside the gene matches: 9. The CDR3 DNA reads as TGTGCCAGCAGTCCAGGGACTAGTAACGTCAATGAGCAGTTCTTC. This translates into CASSPGTSNVNEQFF.

This sequence joins TRBV4-1 and TRBJ2-7, with D possibly TRBD2 on 6 matching bases. Trimming stripped 3 bases from V and 3 bases from J, with 12 bases between. Germline CDR1 and CDR2: MGHRA and YSYEKL. CDR3 length: 14 residues. The CDR3 is CASSQGVSGYEQYF. CDR3 bases: TGCGCCAGCAGCCAGGGAGTTAGCGGCTACGAGCAGTACTTC.

The table lists this clone with a few counts. The CDR3 loop is CASSPTPRGAEAFF. For the CDR3, the DNA is TGTGCCAGCAGCCCAACCCCCAGGGGAGCTGAAGCTTTCTTT. This chain joins TRBV27 and TRBJ1-1, with TRBD1 as a possible D gene (6 bases). Trimming took off 6 bases at V and 6 bases at J, with 17 bases between the two ends. The CDR3 spans 14 residues. Germline-derived CDR1 and CDR2 are MNHEY and SMNVEV (reference sequence).

For this clone: The junction does not match germline at one end; this may be a read error. This chain links TRBV3-1 (or the pseudogene TRBV3-2) with TRBJ2-7; the D gene is possibly TRBD2 (6 bases). CDR3 length: 16 amino acids. CDR1 is LGHDT and CDR2 is YNNKEL in the germline V gene (reference sequence). Here the CDR3 reads CTSSPRRPGGAHEQYF. In nucleotides, the CDR3 is TGTACCAGCAGCCCCCGAAGACCCGGGGGAGCCCACGAGCAGTACTTC.

CDR3 nucleotides: TGCGCCAGCAGCTTGGGGGCACTTTACAATGAGCAGTTCTTC. Translation: CASSLGALYNEQFF. The V gene is TRBV5-1, the J gene TRBJ2-1; no clear D gene. V lost 0 bases, J lost 4 bases, and 8 bases lay in between. The CDR3 sequence is 14 residues long. CDR1 and CDR2 (germline): SGHRS, YFSETQ.

V is TRBV28 and J is TRBJ2-7; 8 bases map to TRBD2. Trimming took 4 bases from V and 4 from J; bases not matched to a gene: 24. CDR1 and CDR2 (germline): MDHEN, SYDVKM. There are 20 residues in the CDR3. CDR3 coding DNA: TGTGCCAGCAGTTCTACTAGCGGCAAATCCCAAAAATCCCTTTGGTACGAGCAGTACTTC. It translates to CASSSTSGKSQKSLWYEQYF.

The J gene is TRBJ2-6, the V gene TRBV30; D might be TRBD1 (5 bases). The germline CDR1 and CDR2 sequences are GTSNPN and SVGIG (reference sequence). The V end was cut by 0 bases, the J end by 4 bases, with 10 bases between. CDR3 length equals 15 residues. The CDR3 reads CAWSVLGLGANVLTF. In nucleotides, the CDR3 is TGTGCCTGGAGTGTACTGGGGCTGGGGGCCAACGTCCTGACTTTC. The full variable domain, with the rest looked up from reference TRBV30 and TRBJ2-6, is SQTIHQWPATLVQPVGSPLSLECTVEGTSNPNLYWYRQAAGRGLQLLFYSVGIGQISSEVPQNLSASRPQDRQFILSSKKLLLSDSGFYLCAWSVLGLGANVLTFGAGSRLTVL.

The CDR3: CASGLGQGATGELFF. The CDR3 nucleotides are TGTGCTAGTGGTTTGGGACAGGGGGCCACCGGGGAGCTGTTTTTT. The chain employs TRBV12-5 and TRBJ2-2; TRBD1 matches at 10 bases. V gave up 1 base and J gave up 4 bases; unmatched junction bases: 0. The CDR3 totals 15 residues. Germline values: CDR1 LGHNT, CDR2 FRNRAP.

V is TRBV9 and J is TRBJ2-3; 10 nucleotides line up with TRBD2. The CDR3 loop spans 15 amino acids. After removal of 0 bases from V and 4 bases from J, the junction contained 2 bases not matched to a gene. Germline assignment: CDR1 SGDLS and CDR2 YYNGEE. The CDR3 is CASSVGLAGSDTQYF. CDR3 bases: TGTGCCAGCAGCGTAGGACTAGCGGGTTCAGATACGCAGTATTTT.

The chain combines TRBV10-3 with TRBJ1-4; D unclear. This CDR3 spans 17 amino acids. Trimming shortened V by 0 bases and J by 2 bases, and 13 bases separated the two germline ends. CDR1 and CDR2 from the germline V gene are ENHRY and SYGVKD. The CDR3 reads CAISESMPGGTNEKLFF. The DNA of the CDR3 is TGTGCCATCAGTGAGTCGATGCCCGGCGGTACTAATGAAAAACTGTTTTTT.

The rearrangement links TRBV5-1 to TRBJ1-6; 9 bases align to TRBD1. The CDR3 spans 15 residues. The V and J ends lost 0 bases and 5 bases, in that order; junction bases with no gene match: 0. Germline V CDR1 and CDR2: SGHRS, YFSETQ. The CDR3 DNA sequence: TGCGCCAGCAGCTTGGGGGACAGGGATAATTCACCCCTCCACTTT. It is translated as CASSLGDRDNSPLHF.

This chain uses TRBV19 with TRBJ1-5, with a possible D match to TRBD1 (5 bases). The CDR3 totals 15 residues. Trimming cost V 4 bases and J 4 bases, with 14 bases left between them. Germline V gives CDR1 LNHDA, CDR2 SQIVND (reference sequence). The CDR3 loop reads CASSTSQGLNQPQHF. The DNA of the CDR3 is TGTGCCAGTAGTACATCCCAGGGTCTAAATCAGCCCCAGCATTTT.

CDR3 DNA sequence: TGTGCCAGCAGCGTAGCTATTAGCGGTGCAGATACGCAGTATTTT. Translation gives CASSVAISGADTQYF. The chain carries TRBV9 and TRBJ2-3; a weak D match, TRBD2 (6 bases). The V and J ends lost 0 bases and 4 bases respectively, with 12 bases between them. The CDR3 is 15 amino acids. The germline V gene encodes CDR1 SGDLS and CDR2 YYNGEE.

V gene TRBV27 combines with J gene TRBJ1-2; TRBD1 matches 8 bases. This CDR3 region has 16 residues. V trimming: 8 bases; J trimming: 2 bases; junction bases outside the gene matches: 13. Germline lookup yields CDR1 MNHEY and CDR2 SMNVEV (reference sequence). CDR3 DNA sequence: TGTGCCAGCGCTGCGGATCAGGGGGCAAGGAACTATGGCTACACCTTC. This codes for CASAADQGARNYGYTF.

The chain joins TRBV2 to TRBJ1-1; D not certain. The length of the CDR3 is 14 residues. V was shortened by 1 base and J by 4 bases, with 10 bases between the two germline ends. Looked up from germline, CDR1 is SNHLY and CDR2 is FYNNEI. The CDR3 spells CASSEVGFSTEAFF. The CDR3 region has the DNA TGTGCCAGCAGTGAAGTGGGGTTCAGCACTGAAGCTTTCTTT.

The V and J genes are TRBV9 and TRBJ2-5; TRBD1 matches 9 bases. With 0 bases clipped from V and 6 bases from J, the junction kept 9 bases outside the gene matches. This CDR3 is 16 amino acids long. Germline CDR1 reads SGDLS; CDR2 reads YYNGEE. This CDR3 is CASSVGLTGTGKTQYF. CDR3 bases: TGTGCCAGCAGCGTAGGGTTGACGGGGACAGGGAAGACCCAGTACTTC.

V is TRBV29-1 and J is TRBJ1-5; possible D gene TRBD1, 5 bases. V lost 5 bases, J lost 0 bases, and 17 bases lay in between. The germline V gene has CDR1 SQVTM and CDR2 ANQGSEA. This CDR3 is built from 16 residues. Here the CDR3 DNA reads TGCAGCGTTCAGCAGGGAGTCACAGGTAGCAATCAGCCCCAGCATTTT. It yields the protein CSVQQGVTGSNQPQHF.

This clone was detected only once. The chain links TRBV19 to TRBJ1-4; TRBD1 agrees at 9 bases. V gave up 4 bases and J gave up 7 bases; unmatched junction bases: 7. CDR1 is LNHDA, CDR2 SQIVND, per germline (reference sequence). CDR3 length: 15 residues. The CDR3 sequence: CASSTDRGGSEKLFF. CDR3 coding DNA: TGTGCCAGTAGTACGGACAGGGGTGGCTCTGAAAAACTGTTTTTT. Variable domain in full (rest from reference TRBV19 and TRBJ1-4): DGGITQSPKYLFRKEGQNVTLSCEQNLNHDAMYWYRQDPGQGLRLIYYSQIVNDFQKGDIAEGYSVSREKKESFPLTVTSAQKNPTAFYLCASSTDRGGSEKLFFGSGTQLSVL.

CDR3 bases: TGTGCCAGCAGCTTAGATCCTGCGGGACGGTACAATGAGCAGTTCTTC. It translates to CASSLDPAGRYNEQFF. The rearrangement joins TRBV7-3 to TRBJ2-1; TRBD2 is a possible D gene (6 bases). Per germline, CDR1 SGHTA and CDR2 FQGTGA. This CDR3 spans 16 amino acids. Trimming took off 2 bases at V and 4 bases at J, with 15 bases between the two ends.

The chain employs TRBV18 and TRBJ1-1, with unresolved D. Germline assignment: CDR1 KGHSH and CDR2 LQKENI. The V end lost 3 bases, the J end lost 3 bases, and 11 bases lay between the germline ends. This CDR3 has 14 amino acids. The CDR3 loop is CASSPTVSYTEAFF. For the CDR3, the DNA is TGTGCCAGCTCACCCACGGTTTCGTACACTGAAGCTTTCTTT.

V is TRBV5-1 and J is TRBJ1-1, with no clear D. Germline V lookup: CDR1 SGHRS, CDR2 YFSETQ. V shed 1 base and J shed 6 bases, with 13 bases lying between them. The CDR3 length is 14 residues. The CDR3, as DNA: TGCGCCAGCAGCTTGTTGGTGGCAGAATCTGAAGCTTTCTTT. Its protein is CASSLLVAESEAFF. Complete variable domain (other parts from reference TRBV5-1 and TRBJ1-1): KAGVTQTPRYLIKTRGQQVTLSCSPISGHRSVSWYQQTPGQGLQFLFEYFSETQRNKGNFPGRFSGRQFSNSRSEMNVSTLELGDSALYLCASSLLVAESEAFFGQGTRLTVV.